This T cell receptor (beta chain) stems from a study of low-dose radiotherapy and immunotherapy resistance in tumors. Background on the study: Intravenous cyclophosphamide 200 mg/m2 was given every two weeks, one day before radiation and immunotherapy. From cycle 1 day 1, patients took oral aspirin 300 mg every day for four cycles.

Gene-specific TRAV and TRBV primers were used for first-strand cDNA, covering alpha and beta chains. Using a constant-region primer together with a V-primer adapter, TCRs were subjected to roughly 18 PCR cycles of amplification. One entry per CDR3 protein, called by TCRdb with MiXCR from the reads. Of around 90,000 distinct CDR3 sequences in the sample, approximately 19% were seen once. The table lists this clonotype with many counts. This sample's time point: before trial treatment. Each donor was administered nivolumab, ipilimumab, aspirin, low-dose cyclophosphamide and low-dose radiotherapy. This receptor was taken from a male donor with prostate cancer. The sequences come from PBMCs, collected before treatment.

CDR3 region: CASSFVGQGSDTQYF. The CDR3 nucleotides read TGTGCCAGCAGTTTTGTAGGACAGGGCTCAGATACGCAGTATTTT. The rearrangement uses TRBV28 and TRBJ2-3, with TRBD1 matching 8 bases. Germline V gene sequence: CDR1 MDHEN, CDR2 SYDVKM. J lost 4 bases, V lost 3 bases, and 6 bases had no gene match. The CDR3 totals 15 residues.